This is a list of T cell receptor beta chains from one sample in a study of early T cells in non-severe SARS-CoV-2 infection. TCRdb re-analysed the 5' RACE reads in MiXCR, keeping a single row per CDR3 protein. There are roughly 63,000 distinct CDR3 sequences in the sample; roughly 13% occur only once, and about 4.7% lies in the top ten. Source material: whole blood. These receptors were collected from an adult who was a healthcare worker with PCR-confirmed SARS-CoV-2 infection or an uninfected control (not recorded which). The CDR3 runs from the conserved cysteine through the conserved F or W. D genes are given only for firm matches. Some rows mark clone size as missing; the rest say once, few, many or name a class of expanded clone.

D gene,clone size,J gene,V gene,CDR3 DNA,CDR3 protein
-,many,TRBJ2-3,TRBV12-3/TRBV12-4,TGTGCCAGCAGTCCCCTACGGGGGCATACGCAGTATTTT,CASSPLRGHTQYF
-,-,TRBJ2-1,TRBV9,TGTGCCAACAGCGTAGGTTTTGGGCCCTACAATGAGCAGTTCTTC,CANSVGFGPYNEQFF
-,many,TRBJ2-3,TRBV18,TGTGCCAGCTCACCAGGAAGGGCCGGCTCTAGCACAGATACGCAGTATTTT,CASSPGRAGSSTDTQYF
-,-,TRBJ2-2,TRBV9,TGTGCCAGCAGCGTAGGGGCAGGGTCATCTACCGGGGAGCTGTTTTTT,CASSVGAGSSTGELFF
-,many,TRBJ2-7,TRBV4-2,TGTGCCAGCAGCCAAAGTAGGAACGAGCAGTACTTC,CASSQSRNEQYF
-,many,TRBJ1-4,TRBV7-8,TGTGCCAGCAGCTCCGGTGTAGTGTTGGGAGTCAATAATGAAAAACTGTTTTTT,CASSSGVVLGVNNEKLFF
TRBD1,few,TRBJ1-2,TRBV2,TGTGCCAGCAGTGGGGACAGGGGCTTTTATGGCTACACCTTC,CASSGDRGFYGYTF
-,-,TRBJ2-7,TRBV6-2/TRBV6-3,TGTGCCAGCAGTTTCGACTCGGGGCAGTACTTC,CASSFDSGQYF
-,-,TRBJ2-7,TRBV7-9,TGTGCCAGCAGCTTAGCTTTCAGTAAGGCCTACGAGCAGTACTTC,CASSLAFSKAYEQYF
TRBD2,many,TRBJ2-3,TRBV20-1,TGCAGTGCTACCCAGGGACTAGCGGGGCCCACAGATACGCAGTATTTT,CSATQGLAGPTDTQYF
-,few,TRBJ2-5,TRBV5-5,TGTGCCAGCAGCTTGGGACTCCAAATCGGGGCAGAGACCCAGTACTTC,CASSLGLQIGAETQYF
-,many,TRBJ1-1,TRBV11-2,TGTGCCAGCAGCTTATCCCCAGCGGGGAACACTGAAGCTTTCTTT,CASSLSPAGNTEAFF
-,-,TRBJ2-7,TRBV27,TGTGCCAGCAGCACAACAGGGCCCGTCTACGAGCAGTACTTC,CASSTTGPVYEQYF
-,many,TRBJ1-6,TRBV10-2,TGCGCCAGCAGCCCCGACACCTTTAATTCACCCCTCCACTTT,CASSPDTFNSPLHF
-,-,TRBJ1-3,TRBV13,TGTGCCAGCAGCTTTGACACCGGGGGTGGAAACACCATATATTTT,CASSFDTGGGNTIYF
-,many,TRBJ2-7,TRBV5-1,TGCGCCAGCAGCTTTGAACCAAACGCCTACGAGCAGTACTTC,CASSFEPNAYEQYF
-,few,TRBJ1-1,TRBV6-6,TGTGCCAGCAGCCTTAGGTCGAACAGGGAAGAAGCTGAAGCTTTCTTT,CASSLRSNREEAEAFF
TRBD2,many,TRBJ2-6,TRBV5-1,TGCGCCAGCAGCTTGGTGCCTAGCGGGGGGACCGAGGTTGCTGGGGCCAACGTCCTGACTTTC,CASSLVPSGGTEVAGANVLTF
-,few,TRBJ2-3,TRBV6-1,TGTGCCAGTTACAGGTCAGATACGCAGTATTTT,CASYRSDTQYF
-,many,TRBJ1-1,TRBV13,TGTGCCAGCAGCCGTTACTCGGGGAACACTGAAGCTTTCTTT,CASSRYSGNTEAFF
-,many,TRBJ2-2,TRBV6-4,TGTGCCGTTCAGGACTTGAACACCGGGGAGCTGTTTTTT,CAVQDLNTGELFF
-,few,TRBJ2-7,TRBV20-1,TGCAGTGCTAGGGGTGAGGGGCCCTACGAGCAGTACTTC,CSARGEGPYEQYF
-,-,TRBJ1-5,TRBV3-1,TGTGCCAGCAGCCAGGGCCGAGGGAGGCAGCCCCAGCATTTT,CASSQGRGRQPQHF
-,few,TRBJ2-3,TRBV7-6,TGTGCCAGCAGCCCTCTAGGGAACACAGATACGCAGTATTTT,CASSPLGNTDTQYF
TRBD1,few,TRBJ2-7,TRBV6-5,TGTGCCAGCAGCCCACAGGGGGCTCGGCGCGAGCAGTACTTC,CASSPQGARREQYF
TRBD1,-,TRBJ2-7,TRBV11-2,TGTGTCAGCAGGGGGCTGAACTACGAGCAGTACTTC,CVSRGLNYEQYF
-,few,TRBJ2-7,TRBV3-1,TGTGCCAGCAGCCAAGACTGGCCCACGAGGGGCGAGCAGTACTTC,CASSQDWPTRGEQYF
TRBD1,-,TRBJ2-1,TRBV27,TGTGCCAGCAGTTTATTGGGACAGGGACGCAATGAGCAGTTCTTC,CASSLLGQGRNEQFF
-,many,TRBJ1-4,TRBV10-3,TGTGCCATCAGTGAGCCTGGGAAAAAACTGTTTTTT,CAISEPGKKLFF
-,many,TRBJ2-7,TRBV7-9,TGTGCCAGCAGCTTAGAAGCAGGGGGGGCGTACGAGCAGTACTTC,CASSLEAGGAYEQYF
-,many,TRBJ1-5,TRBV6-2/TRBV6-3,TGTGCCAGCAGACTACAGGGACTTAGCAATCAGCCCCAGCATTTT,CASRLQGLSNQPQHF
TRBD2,many,TRBJ2-1,TRBV2,TGTGCCAGCAGTGATCCTAGCGGGGGCTCCTACAATGAGCAGTTCTTC,CASSDPSGGSYNEQFF
-,few,TRBJ1-4,TRBV12-3/TRBV12-4,TGTGCCAGCACATGGGGGGGAGAGCTGTTTTTT,CASTWGGELFF
-,many,TRBJ2-1,TRBV3-1,TGTGCCAGCAGCCAAGGGCTCCTGGGGCCCTACAATGAGCAGTTCTTC,CASSQGLLGPYNEQFF
-,many,TRBJ2-5,TRBV12-3/TRBV12-4,TGTGCCAGCACCCACGGAGAGACCCAGTACTTC,CASTHGETQYF
-,many,TRBJ1-1,TRBV12-3/TRBV12-4,TGTGCCAGCAGTTCGATCGCTGAAGCTTTCTTT,CASSSIAEAFF
-,-,TRBJ2-5,TRBV20-1,TGCAGTGCTGCCCAGACTGTTCAAGAGACCCAGTACTTC,CSAAQTVQETQYF
TRBD1,many,TRBJ2-3,TRBV5-1,TGCGCCAGCAGCCTGGACAGGGCGAAAGATACGCAGTATTTT,CASSLDRAKDTQYF
TRBD1,many,TRBJ2-7,TRBV12-5,TGTGCTAGTGGTTTGCCGGGGACAGGGGGCTACGAGCAGTACTTC,CASGLPGTGGYEQYF
-,-,TRBJ2-3,TRBV12-3/TRBV12-4,TGTGCCAGCAGTTTAGACCGGAGCACAGATACGCAGTATTTT,CASSLDRSTDTQYF